This paragraph covers one TCR beta chain sequence. Its specificity is unknown. The sample belongs to a study of cytomegalovirus exposure and HLA in healthy donors. Across the whole study: As an earlier analysis found, some 170 million T cells yielded about 100 million unique TCR beta sequences.

CDR3 length equals 14 residues. V was pared by 4 bases and J by 2 bases, with 5 bases of the junction left unmatched. In germline, CDR1 is KGHSH, CDR2 LQKENI. Study-wide findings and caveats: In an earlier analysis, productive rearrangement rates for most beta V segments clustered near 87% or 30%. For TCR beta chains, V- and J-gene trimming was later linked to a missense DCLRE1C variant.

This PCR relied on a set of 60 Vbeta primers and 13 Jbeta primers. Libraries were prepared by immunoSEQ multiplex PCR; TCRdb keeps only in-frame clonotypes and omits some of them. Among 140,000 to 150,000 clones listed, approximately 81% were seen once. What was sequenced was PBMCs. The genes are TRBV18 and TRBJ2-7, with 7 bases that match TRBD1. This TCR came from a boy between 2 and 10 years old in good health and CMV-seronegative. In DNA form, the CDR3 reads TGTGCCAGCTCACGGCCGGGACAGCCCTACGAGCAGTACTTC. Translation gives CASSRPGQPYEQYF.